These T cell receptor beta chains were read from a single sample in a study of blood T cell repertoires in COVID-19. The table came from immunoSEQ multiplex PCR; TCRdb's copy has only in-frame clones and leaves some out. Seen here are 100,000 or so clones, about 81% observed once, and the top ten hold 18%. The sequenced sample was peripheral blood. The receptors derive from a man at least 80 years old with acute or convalescent COVID-19. Each CDR3 is given without its conserved first and last residue. Each record gives: J gene, V gene, CDR3 protein.

J gene: TRBJ1-6
V gene: TRBV30
CDR3 protein: AWSPTGFSPLH

J gene: TRBJ2-2
V gene: TRBV28
CDR3 protein: ASTVVAGELF

J gene: TRBJ2-6
V gene: TRBV6-2/TRBV6-3
CDR3 protein: ASSAGTPFSGANVLT

J gene: TRBJ1-5
V gene: TRBV9
CDR3 protein: ASSRQGAPKGQPQH

J gene: TRBJ2-1
V gene: TRBV19
CDR3 protein: ASSIEAGTYNEQF

J gene: TRBJ1-4
V gene: TRBV5-5
CDR3 protein: ASSQLGTVATNEKLF

J gene: TRBJ1-2
V gene: TRBV29-1
CDR3 protein: SDYGGDSSYGYT

J gene: TRBJ2-2
V gene: TRBV19
CDR3 protein: ASSRNTGTTAGELF

J gene: TRBJ2-2
V gene: TRBV19
CDR3 protein: ASRMTGTGELF

J gene: TRBJ1-2
V gene: TRBV19
CDR3 protein: ASGTYGYT

J gene: TRBJ2-3
V gene: TRBV6-6
CDR3 protein: ASSPRTSGRTLTDTQY

J gene: TRBJ1-1
V gene: TRBV28
CDR3 protein: ASSLTLGSAF

J gene: TRBJ1-1
V gene: TRBV28
CDR3 protein: ATLTGSTEAF

J gene: TRBJ2-7
V gene: TRBV9
CDR3 protein: ASSVGGTSGVYEQY

J gene: TRBJ1-1
V gene: TRBV11-2
CDR3 protein: ASSPESNQAF

J gene: TRBJ1-2
V gene: TRBV30
CDR3 protein: AWIWGPSSNRGYT

J gene: TRBJ2-7
V gene: TRBV4-3
CDR3 protein: ASSQGIADEQY

J gene: TRBJ2-6
V gene: TRBV5-4
CDR3 protein: ASSLVGGAGANVLT

J gene: TRBJ1-4
V gene: TRBV7-9
CDR3 protein: ASSGDSLF

J gene: TRBJ1-2
V gene: TRBV11-2
CDR3 protein: ASHPGGQTLANYGYT

J gene: TRBJ2-2
V gene: TRBV20-1
CDR3 protein: SASLGGRTGELF

J gene: TRBJ1-6
V gene: TRBV30
CDR3 protein: AWGNRASPLH

J gene: TRBJ1-3
V gene: TRBV19
CDR3 protein: ASTLAGTDNTIY

J gene: TRBJ2-3
V gene: TRBV2
CDR3 protein: ASKRPSTDTQY